Ten or more counts support the clone carrying this T cell receptor (beta chain). Antigen unknown. Unsorted libraries were prepared from 2 million PBMCs that had been stored at -80 C. This entry comes from a study of neurological immune-mediated disorders. V gave up 6 bases and J gave up 7 bases; unmatched junction bases: 8. This CDR3 has 14 residues. Germline V gene data show CDR1 as DFQATT and CDR2 as SNEGSKA (reference sequence). cDNA synthesis was performed by 5'RACE with 10-nucleotide random UMIs. From the 5' RACE reads, TCRdb called clonotypes with MiXCR, one entry per CDR3 protein. The sample lists 45,000 to 50,000 distinct CDR3 sequences, over 20% occurring once. Points from the study as a whole: Patients with HTLV-1-associated myelopathy had the highest level of TCR clonal expansion, whereas patients with multiple sclerosis had the lowest level, falling beneath the level found in healthy controls.

The J gene is TRBJ2-2, the V gene TRBV20-1, with 10 bases matching TRBD1. The origin of this receptor is a woman aged 70-85 years in good health. Sequenced: PBMCs. CDR3 bases: TGCAGTGCCCGTGGACAGGGGGAGATCGGGGAGCTGTTTTTT. It specifies CSARGQGEIGELFF.